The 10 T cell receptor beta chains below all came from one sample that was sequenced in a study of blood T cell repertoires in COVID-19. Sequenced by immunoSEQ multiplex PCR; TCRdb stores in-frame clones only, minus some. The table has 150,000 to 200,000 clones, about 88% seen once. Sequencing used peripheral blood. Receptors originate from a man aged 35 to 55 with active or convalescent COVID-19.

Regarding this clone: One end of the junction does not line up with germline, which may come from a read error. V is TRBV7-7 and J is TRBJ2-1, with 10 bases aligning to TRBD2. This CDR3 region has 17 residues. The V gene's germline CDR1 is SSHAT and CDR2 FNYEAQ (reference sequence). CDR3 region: CASSLAKRAGGPHEQFF. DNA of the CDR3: TGTGCTAGCAGCTTAGCGAAGAGAGCGGGGGGGCCGCATGAGCAGTTCTTC. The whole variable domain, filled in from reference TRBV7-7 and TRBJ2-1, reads GAGVSQSPRYKVTKRGQDVTLRCDPISSHATLYWYQQALGQGPEFLTYFNYEAQPDKSGLPSDRFSAERPEGSISTLTIQRTEQRDSAMYRCASSLAKRAGGPHEQFFGPGTRLTVL.

The CDR3 DNA follows: TGTGCCAGCAGTTTAGGGCCTCATGGCTACACCTTC. Translated, it gives CASSLGPHGYTF. V usage is TRBV12-3 or TRBV12-4 and J usage is TRBJ1-2, with D hard to call. The CDR3 runs to 12 residues. V was trimmed by 1 base and J by 6 bases, leaving 6 bases between them.

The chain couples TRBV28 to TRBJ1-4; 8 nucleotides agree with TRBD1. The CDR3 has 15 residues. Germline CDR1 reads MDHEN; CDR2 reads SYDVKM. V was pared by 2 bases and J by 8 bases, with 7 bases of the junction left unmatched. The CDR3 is CASSLMTGEEEKLFF. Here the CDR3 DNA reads TGTGCCAGCAGTTTAATGACAGGGGAAGAGGAAAAACTGTTTTTT.

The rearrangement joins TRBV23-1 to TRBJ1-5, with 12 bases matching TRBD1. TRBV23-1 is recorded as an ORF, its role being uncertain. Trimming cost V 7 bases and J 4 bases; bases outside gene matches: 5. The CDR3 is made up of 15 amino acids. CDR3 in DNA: TGCGCCAGCATTCCGGGACAGGGGGCGAATCAGCCCCAGCATTTT. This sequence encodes CASIPGQGANQPQHF.

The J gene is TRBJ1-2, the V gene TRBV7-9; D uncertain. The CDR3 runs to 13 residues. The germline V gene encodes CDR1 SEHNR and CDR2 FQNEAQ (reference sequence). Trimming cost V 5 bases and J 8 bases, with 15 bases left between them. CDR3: CASSPPIEEGYTF. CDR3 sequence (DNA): TGTGCCAGCAGCCCGCCCATCGAGGAAGGCTACACCTTC.

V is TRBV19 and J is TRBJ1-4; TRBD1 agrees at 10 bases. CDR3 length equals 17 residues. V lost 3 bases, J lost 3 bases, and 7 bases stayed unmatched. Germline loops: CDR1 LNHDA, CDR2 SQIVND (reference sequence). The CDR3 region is CASSIFGTGASNEKLFF. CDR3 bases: TGTGCCAGTAGTATCTTTGGGACAGGGGCCTCTAATGAAAAACTGTTTTTT. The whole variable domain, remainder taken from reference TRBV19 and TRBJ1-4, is DGGITQSPKYLFRKEGQNVTLSCEQNLNHDAMYWYRQDPGQGLRLIYYSQIVNDFQKGDIAEGYSVSREKKESFPLTVTSAQKNPTAFYLCASSIFGTGASNEKLFFGSGTQLSVL.

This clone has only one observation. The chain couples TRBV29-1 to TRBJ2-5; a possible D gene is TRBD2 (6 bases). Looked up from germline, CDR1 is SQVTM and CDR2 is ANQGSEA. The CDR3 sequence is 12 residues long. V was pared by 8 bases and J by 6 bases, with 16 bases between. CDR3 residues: CSPSWDSQTQYF. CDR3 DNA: TGCAGCCCCTCCTGGGACTCGCAGACCCAGTACTTC.

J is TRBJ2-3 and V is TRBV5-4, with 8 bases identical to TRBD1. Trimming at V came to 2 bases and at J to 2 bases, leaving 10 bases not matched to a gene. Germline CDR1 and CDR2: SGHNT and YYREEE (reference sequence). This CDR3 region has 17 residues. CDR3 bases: TGTGCCAGCAGCTTTTTGGCCGGGACAGGACACACAGATACGCAGTATTTT. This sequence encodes CASSFLAGTGHTDTQYF.

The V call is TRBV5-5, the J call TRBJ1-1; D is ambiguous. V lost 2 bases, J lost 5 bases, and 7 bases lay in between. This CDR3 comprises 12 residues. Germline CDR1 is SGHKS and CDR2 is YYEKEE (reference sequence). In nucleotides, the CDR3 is TGTGCCAGCAGCTTTGACTTAACTGAAGCTTTCTTT. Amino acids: CASSFDLTEAFF.

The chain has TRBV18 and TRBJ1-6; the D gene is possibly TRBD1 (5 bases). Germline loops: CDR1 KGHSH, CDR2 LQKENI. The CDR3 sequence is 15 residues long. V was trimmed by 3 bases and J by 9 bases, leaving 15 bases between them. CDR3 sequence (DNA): TGTGCCAGCTCACCGGGCACAGGCCCCTCTTCACCCCTCCACTTT. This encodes CASSPGTGPSSPLHF.